This entry lists 23 T cell receptor beta chains sequenced from one sample in a study of early T cells in non-severe SARS-CoV-2 infection. TCRdb called the 5' RACE reads again in MiXCR, with one record for every CDR3 protein. The top ten clones hold 2% to 2.5% of a sample with fewer than 100,000 distinct CDR3 sequences, under 15% of them seen once. The sequenced sample consisted of whole blood. The receptors stem from an adult who was a healthcare worker with PCR-confirmed SARS-CoV-2 infection or an uninfected control (not recorded which).

This clonotype was seen repeatedly, ten times or more. This chain joins TRBV28 and TRBJ1-2; 7 nucleotides agree with TRBD1. Germline V gene sequence: CDR1 MDHEN, CDR2 SYDVKM. The length of the CDR3 is 15 residues. V shed 1 base, J shed 2 bases, and the junction held 4 bases outside the gene matches. CDR3 amino acids: CASSLSSRGNYGYTF. In nucleotides, the CDR3 is TGTGCCAGCAGTTTATCGTCCAGGGGGAACTATGGCTACACCTTC.

This clonotype was picked up many times. The rearrangement joins TRBV21-1 to TRBJ1-6; the table's D gene call, TRBD1, was not cross checked with the DNA. TRBV21-1 is reported as a pseudogene. CDR3 length equals 16 residues. CDR3 bases: TGTGCCAGCAGCAAAAGGGCAGGACAGGGGAATTCACCCCTCCACTTT. Amino acids: CASSKRAGQGNSPLHF.

This clonotype was counted many times. This chain links TRBV10-3 with TRBJ2-3, with D hard to call. The CDR3 sequence is 15 residues long. The germline CDR1 and CDR2 sequences are ENHRY and SYGVKD. The ends were cut back, 2 bases at V and 3 bases at J, with 12 bases in the middle. This CDR3 is CAISEGSMGTDTQYF. The DNA of the CDR3 is TGTGCCATCAGTGAGGGTAGTATGGGGACAGATACGCAGTATTTT.

In its sample, this clonotype was seen a few times. The chain joins TRBV20-1 to TRBJ2-1; D unclear. The CDR3 is made up of 14 amino acids. Germline V CDR1 and CDR2: DFQATT, SNEGSKA (reference sequence). V gave up 3 bases and J gave up 0 bases, with 9 bases separating them. DNA of the CDR3: TGCAGTGCTAGGAGGCACAGCTCCTACAATGAGCAGTTCTTC. Translated, it gives CSARRHSSYNEQFF.

This clonotype was detected a few times. The V call is TRBV12-3 or TRBV12-4, the J call TRBJ2-2; a possible D gene is TRBD2 (5 bases). V was pared by 5 bases and J by 6 bases, with 13 bases between. The CDR3 extends over 14 amino acids. The CDR3 here is CASSPGKGAGELFF. The CDR3 region has the DNA TGTGCCAGCAGTCCGGGGAAGGGAGCCGGGGAGCTGTTTTTT.

This clonotype was seen at least ten times. CDR3 sequence reads: CASSLAWGLNQPQHF. For the CDR3, the DNA is TGTGCCAGCAGCTTGGCATGGGGGCTGAATCAGCCCCAGCATTTT. V gene TRBV5-5 combines with J gene TRBJ1-5, with TRBD1 as a possible D gene (6 bases). V was cut by 0 bases and J by 4 bases, with 11 bases left in between. The V gene's germline CDR1 is SGHKS and CDR2 YYEKEE (reference sequence). The CDR3 is 15 residues long. The complete variable domain, with remaining parts taken from reference TRBV5-5 and TRBJ1-5, reads DAGVTQSPTHLIKTRGQQVTLRCSPISGHKSVSWYQQVLGQGPQFIFQYYEKEERGRGNFPDRFSARQFPNYSSELNVNALLLGDSALYLCASSLAWGLNQPQHFGDGTRLSIL.

This sequence joins TRBV7-9 and TRBJ2-7, with TRBD1 matching over 9 bases. The CDR3 runs 15 residues. Germline CDR1 is SEHNR and CDR2 is FQNEAQ (reference sequence). V shed 4 bases and J 6 bases; nucleotides not matched to a gene: 10. CDR3 residues: CASSSPGTGTPEQYF. CDR3 nucleotides: TGTGCCAGCAGCTCCCCGGGGACAGGGACGCCCGAGCAGTACTTC.

This clonotype was recorded many times. The genes are TRBV6-6 and TRBJ1-1; tentatively, D is TRBD1 (6 bases). V was trimmed by 5 bases and J by 1 base, leaving 17 bases between them. This CDR3 contains 16 residues. Looked up from germline, CDR1 is MNHNY and CDR2 is SVGAGI (reference sequence). As DNA, the CDR3 is TGTGCCAGCAGTAAGGAAGGGACACTAAAGAACACTGAAGCTTTCTTT. Protein: CASSKEGTLKNTEAFF.

The rearrangement joins TRBV28 to TRBJ2-2; no clear D gene. This CDR3 region has 13 residues. The germline gives CDR1 MDHEN, CDR2 SYDVKM. V lost 9 bases to trimming and J lost 5 bases, with 13 bases between them. For the CDR3, the DNA is TGTGCCAGTCCCTCCCCTTGGACCGGGGAGCTGTTTTTT. Translated: CASPSPWTGELFF.

This clonotype came up many times. This chain connects TRBV14 to TRBJ2-1; D gene ambiguous. This CDR3 comprises 13 residues. CDR1 SGHDN and CDR2 FVKESK come from the germline V gene. The ends were cut back, 1 base at V and 6 bases at J, with 7 bases in the middle. In DNA form, the CDR3 reads TGTGCCAGCAGCCAAGGAAGGTTCAATGAGCAGTTCTTC. Amino acid sequence: CASSQGRFNEQFF.

This clonotype appeared a few times. The chain links TRBV9 to TRBJ2-5; D uncertain. Trimming stripped 4 bases from V and 3 bases from J, with 19 bases between. The CDR3 is made up of 16 amino acids. The germline V gene has CDR1 SGDLS and CDR2 YYNGEE. The CDR3 is CASSKDALPNEETQYF. The CDR3 nucleotides read TGTGCCAGCAGCAAAGACGCACTACCAAACGAAGAGACCCAGTACTTC. The complete variable domain, with remaining parts taken from reference TRBV9 and TRBJ2-5, reads DSGVTQTPKHLITATGQRVTLRCSPRSGDLSVYWYQQSLDQGLQFLIQYYNGEERAKGNILERFSAQQFPDLHSELNLSSLELGDSALYFCASSKDALPNEETQYFGPGTRLLVL.

This clonotype was counted a few times. This clone may be a read error of a much larger clone one base away. The chain uses TRBV4-1 and TRBJ1-2, with TRBD1 identical over 7 bases. J lost 10 bases, V lost 4 bases, and 9 bases had no gene match. CDR1 and CDR2 from the germline V gene are MGHRA and YSYEKL. This CDR3 contains 13 residues. The DNA for the CDR3 is TGCGCCAGCAGCCCTGAGGGGGCGGGCGACTACACCTTC. Encoded protein: CASSPEGAGDYTF.

In this sample, this clonotype turned up many times. This chain joins TRBV28 and TRBJ1-4; possibly TRBD1 for D (5 bases). Germline V lookup: CDR1 MDHEN, CDR2 SYDVKM. This CDR3 region has 11 residues. V was shortened by 3 bases and J by 14 bases, with 10 bases between the two germline ends. The chain's CDR3 is CASSFGGWLFF. In DNA, the CDR3 is TGTGCCAGCAGTTTCGGGGGTTGGCTGTTTTTT.

This clonotype was counted ten times or more. The rearrangement uses TRBV12-5 and TRBJ2-1; no definite D call. The CDR3 extends over 14 amino acids. Trimming took 5 bases from V and 2 from J, leaving 10 bases between them. CDR1 LGHNT and CDR2 FRNRAP come from the germline V gene. The CDR3 sequence: CASGLGSAYNEQFF. The CDR3 DNA is TGTGCTAGTGGTCTAGGGTCTGCCTACAATGAGCAGTTCTTC. Together with reference TRBV12-5 and TRBJ2-1, the CDR3 gives the full variable domain: DARVTQTPRHKVTEMGQEVTMRCQPILGHNTVFWYRQTMMQGLELLAYFRNRAPLDDSGMPKDRFSAEMPDATLATLKIQPSEPRDSAVYFCASGLGSAYNEQFFGPGTRLTVL.

This clonotype was recorded a few times. The gene calls are TRBV12-2 and TRBJ1-1; the table's D call, TRBD1, was not checked against the DNA. TRBV12-2 is a pseudogene segment. This CDR3 contains 17 residues. As DNA, the CDR3 is TGTGCAAGTCGCTGGATATACGCCGGGACCTTGAACACTGAAGCTTTCTTT. Translating it yields CASRWIYAGTLNTEAFF.

V is TRBV11-3 and J is TRBJ2-1; no definite D call. The CDR3 extends over 15 amino acids. Germline V gene lookup returns CDR1 SGHNT and CDR2 YENEEA. V was cut by 5 bases and J by 1 base, with 12 bases left in between. The chain's CDR3 is CASSPSGPSYNEQFF. DNA for the CDR3: TGTGCCAGCAGCCCCTCCGGGCCTTCCTACAATGAGCAGTTCTTC.

The chain is built from TRBV6-5 and TRBJ1-2; D remains unclear. There are 14 residues in the CDR3. V gave up 0 bases and J gave up 7 bases, with 12 bases separating them. Germline V gives CDR1 MNHEY, CDR2 SVGAGI. The CDR3 sequence: CASSYSSVSGGYTF. CDR3 sequence (DNA): TGTGCCAGCAGTTACTCGAGTGTGTCGGGTGGCTACACCTTC.

The sample holds many counts of this clonotype. This chain links TRBV9 with TRBJ2-2; D remains ambiguous. In germline, CDR1 is SGDLS, CDR2 YYNGEE. The CDR3 length is 14 residues. Trimming cost V 2 bases and J 3 bases, with 8 bases left between them. The chain's CDR3 is CASSVETHTGELFF. CDR3 nucleotides: TGTGCCAGCAGCGTGGAAACGCACACCGGGGAGCTGTTTTTT.

The chain couples TRBV5-1 to TRBJ2-5, with D perhaps matching TRBD1 or TRBD2 (6 bases each). CDR1 and CDR2 from the germline V gene are SGHRS and YFSETQ. The CDR3 consists of 13 residues. The V end lost 4 bases, the J end lost 3 bases, and 10 bases lay between the germline ends. The CDR3 reads CASSRGDKETQYF. CDR3 nucleotides: TGCGCCAGCAGCAGGGGGGATAAAGAGACCCAGTACTTC.

The genes are TRBV20-1 and TRBJ1-1; maybe TRBD1 (5 bases). The germline V and J ends were trimmed by 6 bases and 6 bases, with 17 bases remaining between them. The CDR3 totals 13 residues. Germline CDR1 is DFQATT and CDR2 is SNEGSKA (reference sequence). The CDR3 spells CSAARGAGSEAFF. Written as DNA, the CDR3 is TGCAGTGCCGCCCGAGGGGCGGGGTCTGAAGCTTTCTTT.

This clonotype has ten or more counts. The V and J genes are TRBV20-1 and TRBJ2-2, with D possibly being TRBD1 or TRBD2 (5 bases each). V was pared by 3 bases and J by 0 bases, with 8 bases between. Germline V gene data show CDR1 as DFQATT and CDR2 as SNEGSKA (reference sequence). The CDR3 sequence is 14 residues long. CDR3 loop: CSARGTPNTGELFF. Written as DNA, the CDR3 is TGCAGTGCTAGGGGGACCCCGAACACCGGGGAGCTGTTTTTT.

The table lists this clonotype with a few counts. This chain connects TRBV20-1 to TRBJ1-1, with a weak D call TRBD1 (6 bases). The V and J ends lost 6 bases and 1 base respectively, with 15 bases between them. Germline CDR1 reads DFQATT; CDR2 reads SNEGSKA (reference sequence). The CDR3 is made up of 14 amino acids. The DNA of the CDR3 is TGCAGTGCCCAGGGGATGACCAAGAACACTGAAGCTTTCTTT. This sequence encodes CSAQGMTKNTEAFF.

This clonotype has at least ten counts. The germline gene is not matched at one end of the junction; a read error may be the cause. The chain combines TRBV2 with TRBJ2-1, with D perhaps TRBD2 (6 bases). Germline lookup yields CDR1 SNHLY and CDR2 FYNNEI. There are 15 residues in the CDR3. The chain's CDR3 is CASSEGLARLNEQFF. The CDR3 DNA reads TGTGCCAGCAGCGAAGGTCTAGCGAGGCTCAATGAGCAGTTCTTC.